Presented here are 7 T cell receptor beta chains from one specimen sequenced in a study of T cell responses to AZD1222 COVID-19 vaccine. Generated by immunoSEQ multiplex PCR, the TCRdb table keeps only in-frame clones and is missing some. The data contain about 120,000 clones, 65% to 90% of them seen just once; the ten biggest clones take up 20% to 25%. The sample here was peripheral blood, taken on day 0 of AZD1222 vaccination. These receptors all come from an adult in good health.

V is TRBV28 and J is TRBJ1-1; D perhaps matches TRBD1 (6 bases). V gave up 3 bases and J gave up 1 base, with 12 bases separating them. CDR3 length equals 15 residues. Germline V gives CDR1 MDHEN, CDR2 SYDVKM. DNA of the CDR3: TGTGCCAGCAGTTTTCAGGGGTACCGGAACACTGAAGCTTTCTTT. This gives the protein CASSFQGYRNTEAFF.

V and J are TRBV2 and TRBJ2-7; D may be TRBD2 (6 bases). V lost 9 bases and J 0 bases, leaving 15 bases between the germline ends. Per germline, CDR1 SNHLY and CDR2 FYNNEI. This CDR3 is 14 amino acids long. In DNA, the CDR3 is TGTGCCAGTACTATGGGACTGTCCTCCTACGAGCAGTACTTC. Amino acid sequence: CASTMGLSSYEQYF.

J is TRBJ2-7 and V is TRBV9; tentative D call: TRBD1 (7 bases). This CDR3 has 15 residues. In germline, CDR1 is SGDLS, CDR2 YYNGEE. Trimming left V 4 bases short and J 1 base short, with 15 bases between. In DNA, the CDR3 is TGTGCCAGCAGCCCGAAGGGGGGACAGTCCTACGAGCAGTACTTC. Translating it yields CASSPKGGQSYEQYF.

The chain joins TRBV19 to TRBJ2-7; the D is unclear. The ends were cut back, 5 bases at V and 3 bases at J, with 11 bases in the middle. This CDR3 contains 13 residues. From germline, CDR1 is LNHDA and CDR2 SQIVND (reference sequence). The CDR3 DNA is TGTGCCAGTAGTTTTGACATAAGCTACGAGCAGTACTTC. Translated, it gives CASSFDISYEQYF.

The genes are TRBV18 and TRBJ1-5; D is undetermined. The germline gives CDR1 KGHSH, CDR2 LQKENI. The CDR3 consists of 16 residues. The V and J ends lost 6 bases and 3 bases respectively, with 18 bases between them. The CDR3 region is CASSQALDGSNQPQHF. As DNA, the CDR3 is TGTGCCAGCTCGCAGGCCTTGGACGGATCCAATCAGCCCCAGCATTTT.

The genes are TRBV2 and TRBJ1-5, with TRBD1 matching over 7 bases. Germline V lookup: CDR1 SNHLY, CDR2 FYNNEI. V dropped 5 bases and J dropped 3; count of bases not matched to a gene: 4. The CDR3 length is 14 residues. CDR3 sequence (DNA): TGTGCCAGCAGTAAGGGGGCATTCAATCAGCCCCAGCATTTT. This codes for CASSKGAFNQPQHF.

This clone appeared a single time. Here the CDR3 reads CASRGQGVYGYTF. The CDR3 nucleotides read TGTGCCAGCAGGGGACAGGGGGTGTATGGCTACACCTTC. J is TRBJ1-2 and V is TRBV28; 11 bases align to TRBD1. The V segment lost 6 bases and the J segment 5 bases; nucleotides outside the gene matches: 2. This CDR3 spans 13 amino acids. Germline V gene data show CDR1 as MDHEN and CDR2 as SYDVKM.